Listed below are T cell receptor beta chains from one sample, sequenced in a study of blood T cell repertoires in COVID-19. Sequenced by immunoSEQ multiplex PCR; TCRdb stores in-frame clones only, minus some. The sample consists of roughly 200,000 clones, less than 85% of them appearing once. Sequenced: PBMCs or T cells enriched from blood (not recorded which). Source of these receptors: a man in his forties or fifties who had recovered from COVID-19. CDR3s include the opening cysteine and the closing phenylalanine or tryptophan. Each record gives: V gene, J gene, clone size, CDR3 length, D gene, CDR3 DNA, CDR3 protein. The D gene is left open where the match is weak. Not every row has a clone size; where given, it reads once, few, many or a size class.

TRBV11-2,TRBJ1-6,.,17,.,TGTGCCAGCAGCTTAGATGTCAGGTCCCCGTATAATTCACCCCTCCACTTT,CASSLDVRSPYNSPLHF
TRBV10-3,TRBJ2-7,.,16,.,TGTGCCATCAGTAATAGAGGCAGGGAGGTCTCCTACGAGCAGTACTTC,CAISNRGREVSYEQYF
TRBV24-1,TRBJ2-2,.,15,.,TGTGCCACCAGTGATTTCACAGGGTTCACCGGGGAGCTGTTTTTT,CATSDFTGFTGELFF
TRBV28,TRBJ2-7,.,14,.,TGTGCCAGCAGTTTCGATGGAGGGGGCAACGAGCAGTACTTC,CASSFDGGGNEQYF
TRBV13,TRBJ2-7,.,13,TRBD1,TGTGCCAGCCAACCGACAGGGACCTACGAGCAGTACTTC,CASQPTGTYEQYF
TRBV14,TRBJ2-5,.,14,TRBD2,TGTGCCAGCAGCCACCTAGCGGGAGGCGAGACCCAGTACTTC,CASSHLAGGETQYF
TRBV5-1,TRBJ2-7,.,13,.,TGCGCCAGCAGGACTGCCGATGGCTACGAGCAGTACTTC,CASRTADGYEQYF
TRBV18,TRBJ1-3,.,15,.,TGTGCCAGCTCACCAGTCCAGGCGTCTGGAAACACCATATATTTT,CASSPVQASGNTIYF
TRBV19,TRBJ1-2,.,16,.,TGTGCCAGTAGTAACCCCACGGACATCCGTGTCTATGGCTACACCTTC,CASSNPTDIRVYGYTF
TRBV11-2,TRBJ1-3,once,15,.,TGTGCCAGCAGCAAGCGGGGTGAGGTGGGAAACACCATATATTTT,CASSKRGEVGNTIYF
TRBV9,TRBJ1-2,few,18,.,TGTGCCAGCAGCTCGACGCCAGGAGGAGCGGGGCCTAACTATGGCTACACCTTC,CASSSTPGGAGPNYGYTF
TRBV4-2,TRBJ1-2,once,13,TRBD1,TGTGCCAGCAGCCCGGGACAGAACTATGGCTACACCTTC,CASSPGQNYGYTF
TRBV7-3,TRBJ2-5,.,12,.,TGTGCCAGCAGCTCCAGCCAAGAGACCCAGTACTTC,CASSSSQETQYF
TRBV7-9,TRBJ2-7,.,17,.,TGTGCCAGCAGTTTCACCGTACCAGGGCCTAGCTCCTACGAGCAGTACTTC,CASSFTVPGPSSYEQYF
TRBV2,TRBJ2-1,.,14,TRBD1,TGTGCCAGCACGCAGACAGGGGGCAACAATGAGCAGTTCTTC,CASTQTGGNNEQFF
TRBV7-9,TRBJ2-1,.,16,TRBD2,TGTGCCAGCAGCTTAGGAGCGAGCGGGAGGATCGATGAGCAGTTCTTC,CASSLGASGRIDEQFF